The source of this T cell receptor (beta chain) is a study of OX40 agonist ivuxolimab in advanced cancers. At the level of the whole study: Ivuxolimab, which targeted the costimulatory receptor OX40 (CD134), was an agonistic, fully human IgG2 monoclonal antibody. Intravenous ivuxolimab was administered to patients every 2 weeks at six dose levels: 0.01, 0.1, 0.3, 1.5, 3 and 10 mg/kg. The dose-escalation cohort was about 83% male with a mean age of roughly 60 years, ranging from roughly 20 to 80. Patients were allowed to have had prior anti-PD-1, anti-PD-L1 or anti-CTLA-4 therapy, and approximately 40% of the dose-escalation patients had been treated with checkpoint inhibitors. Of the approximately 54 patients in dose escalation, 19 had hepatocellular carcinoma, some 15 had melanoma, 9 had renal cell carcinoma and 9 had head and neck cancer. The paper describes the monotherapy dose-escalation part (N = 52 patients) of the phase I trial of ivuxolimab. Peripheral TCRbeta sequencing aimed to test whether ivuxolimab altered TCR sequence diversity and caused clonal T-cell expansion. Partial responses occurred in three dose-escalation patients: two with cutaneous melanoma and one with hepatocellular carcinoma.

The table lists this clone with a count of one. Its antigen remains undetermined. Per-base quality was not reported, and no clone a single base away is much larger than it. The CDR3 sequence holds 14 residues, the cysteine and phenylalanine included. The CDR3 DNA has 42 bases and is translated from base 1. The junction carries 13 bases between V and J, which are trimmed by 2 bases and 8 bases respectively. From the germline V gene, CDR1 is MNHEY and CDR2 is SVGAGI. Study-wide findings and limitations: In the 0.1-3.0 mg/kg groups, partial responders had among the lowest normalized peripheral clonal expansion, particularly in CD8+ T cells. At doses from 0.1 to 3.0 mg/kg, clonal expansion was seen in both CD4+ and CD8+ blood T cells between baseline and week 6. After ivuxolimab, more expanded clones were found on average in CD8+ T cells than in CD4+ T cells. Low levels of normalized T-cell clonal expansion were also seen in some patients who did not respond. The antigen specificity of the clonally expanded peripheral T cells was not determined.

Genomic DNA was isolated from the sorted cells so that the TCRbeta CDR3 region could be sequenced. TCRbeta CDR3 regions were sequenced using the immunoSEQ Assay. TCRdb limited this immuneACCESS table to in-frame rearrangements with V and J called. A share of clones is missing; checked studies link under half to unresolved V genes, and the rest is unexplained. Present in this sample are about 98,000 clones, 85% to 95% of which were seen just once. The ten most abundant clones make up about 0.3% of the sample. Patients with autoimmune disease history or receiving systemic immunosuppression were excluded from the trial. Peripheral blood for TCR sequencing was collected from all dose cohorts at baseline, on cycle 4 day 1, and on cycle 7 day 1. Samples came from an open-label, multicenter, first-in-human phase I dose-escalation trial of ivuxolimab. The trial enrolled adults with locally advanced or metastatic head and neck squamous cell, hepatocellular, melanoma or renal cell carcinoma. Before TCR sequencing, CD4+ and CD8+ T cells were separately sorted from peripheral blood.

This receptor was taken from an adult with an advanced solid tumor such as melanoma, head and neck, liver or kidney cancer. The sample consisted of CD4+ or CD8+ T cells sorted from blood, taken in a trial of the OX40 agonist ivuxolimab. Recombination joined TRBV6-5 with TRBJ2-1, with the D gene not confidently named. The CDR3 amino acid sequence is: CASSYRAGVYEQFF. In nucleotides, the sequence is TGTGCCAGCAGTTACAGGGCTGGGGTTTATGAGCAGTTCTTC.